Listed below are T cell receptor beta chains from one sample, sequenced in a study of blood T cell repertoires in COVID-19. Sequencing used immunoSEQ multiplex PCR; TCRdb keeps in-frame clones, though not all of them. The sample lists some 42,000 clones, more than 70% occurring once. What was sequenced was peripheral blood. The source of these receptors is a human donor in a cohort sampled during active COVID-19. Both conserved end residues are part of each CDR3. The order of the fields is V gene, clone size, J gene, CDR3 length, D gene, CDR3 DNA, CDR3 protein. A D gene is named only where the DNA matches it firmly. Expanded clones get a size class; other rows say once, few or many, or leave the size out.

v_gene: TRBV5-1; abundance: .; j_gene: TRBJ1-1; len: 16; d_gene: .; CDR3nt: TGCGCCAGCAGCTTAACAGGGTTTGCTGGGTACACTGAAGCTTTCTTT; CDR3aa: CASSLTGFAGYTEAFF
v_gene: TRBV5-1; abundance: .; j_gene: TRBJ1-2; len: 13; d_gene: TRBD1; CDR3nt: TGCGCCAGCAGCTTGCAGGGGGCGAGGGGCTACACCTTC; CDR3aa: CASSLQGARGYTF
v_gene: TRBV9; abundance: once; j_gene: TRBJ2-1; len: 16; d_gene: TRBD2; CDR3nt: TGTGCCAGCAGCCCCAGCCGACTAGCGGGGATGGTTGAGCAGTTCTTC; CDR3aa: CASSPSRLAGMVEQFF
v_gene: TRBV11-2; abundance: .; j_gene: TRBJ2-1; len: 13; d_gene: .; CDR3nt: TGTGCCAGCAGCTTAGAGAGGGCTGCGGAGAAGTTCTTC; CDR3aa: CASSLERAAEKFF
v_gene: TRBV6-5; abundance: few; j_gene: TRBJ1-5; len: 14; d_gene: .; CDR3nt: TGTGCCACAGCTAGTCCACGGAGCAATCAGCCCCAGCATTTT; CDR3aa: CATASPRSNQPQHF
v_gene: TRBV15; abundance: .; j_gene: TRBJ1-4; len: 12; d_gene: .; CDR3nt: TGTGCCACCAGTCTGGGCCGAGAAAAACTGTTTTTT; CDR3aa: CATSLGREKLFF
v_gene: TRBV6-5; abundance: .; j_gene: TRBJ1-6; len: 16; d_gene: TRBD1; CDR3nt: TGTGCCAGCAGTTACTCGGCAGGGGGGTTGCCTTCACCCCTCCACTTT; CDR3aa: CASSYSAGGLPSPLHF
v_gene: TRBV5-8; abundance: once; j_gene: TRBJ2-7; len: 18; d_gene: .; CDR3nt: TGTGCCAGCAGCTTGGGTTGGCTCACGACAGGGGAGGGCTACGAGCAGTACTTC; CDR3aa: CASSLGWLTTGEGYEQYF
v_gene: TRBV4-2; abundance: few; j_gene: TRBJ2-5; len: 15; d_gene: TRBD2; CDR3nt: TGTGCCAGCAGCCAAGGCGCGGGGGGTAAAGAGACCCAGTACTTC; CDR3aa: CASSQGAGGKETQYF
v_gene: TRBV11-3; abundance: .; j_gene: TRBJ1-1; len: 18; d_gene: TRBD1; CDR3nt: TGTGCCAGCAGCTTAGCCCCGGGACAGGGGGAGATTAGGACTGAAGCTTTCTTT; CDR3aa: CASSLAPGQGEIRTEAFF
v_gene: TRBV6-1; abundance: .; j_gene: TRBJ1-6; len: 16; d_gene: TRBD1; CDR3nt: TGTGCCAGCAGTGAGGGAACACAGGGGGCTCGATCACCCCTCCACTTT; CDR3aa: CASSEGTQGARSPLHF
v_gene: TRBV9; abundance: .; j_gene: TRBJ2-7; len: 16; d_gene: TRBD1; CDR3nt: TGTGCCAGCAGCGTAGATTTGGGCCAGGGGGCGAGCGAGCAGTACTTC; CDR3aa: CASSVDLGQGASEQYF
v_gene: TRBV11-3; abundance: .; j_gene: TRBJ1-1; len: 15; d_gene: .; CDR3nt: TGTGCCAGCGCACGCGGTGGGGTGGAGGACACTGAAGCTTTCTTT; CDR3aa: CASARGGVEDTEAFF
v_gene: TRBV19; abundance: .; j_gene: TRBJ2-2; len: 16; d_gene: .; CDR3nt: TGTGCCAGTAGTATAGGCGTAGTCGGGTTGACCGGGGAGCTGTTTTTT; CDR3aa: CASSIGVVGLTGELFF
v_gene: TRBV19; abundance: .; j_gene: TRBJ2-2; len: 16; d_gene: TRBD1; CDR3nt: TGTGCCAGTAGTATAGCCGGGACAGGCGCCACCGGGGAGCTGTTTTTT; CDR3aa: CASSIAGTGATGELFF
v_gene: TRBV5-1; abundance: .; j_gene: TRBJ1-2; len: 15; d_gene: TRBD1; CDR3nt: TGCGCCAGCGGAGAATCGGGACAGGGGGGGCGGGGCTACACCTTC; CDR3aa: CASGESGQGGRGYTF
v_gene: TRBV10-3; abundance: .; j_gene: TRBJ1-3; len: 14; d_gene: .; CDR3nt: TGTGCCATCAGCGGGCAGGGCGACGGAAACACCATATATTTT; CDR3aa: CAISGQGDGNTIYF
v_gene: TRBV11-2; abundance: .; j_gene: TRBJ2-5; len: 17; d_gene: TRBD2; CDR3nt: TGTGCCAGCAGCTTAGATCCTAGCGGGGCTTTGGGGGAGACCCAGTACTTC; CDR3aa: CASSLDPSGALGETQYF
v_gene: TRBV5-4; abundance: .; j_gene: TRBJ2-3; len: 16; d_gene: TRBD2; CDR3nt: TGTGCCAGCAGCTCCCTAGCGGGGGGGCCGACAGATACGCAGTATTTT; CDR3aa: CASSSLAGGPTDTQYF
v_gene: TRBV7-9; abundance: .; j_gene: TRBJ1-3; len: 16; d_gene: .; CDR3nt: TGTGCCAGCAGCCCACCTGGACTGGCGACTGGAAACACCATATATTTT; CDR3aa: CASSPPGLATGNTIYF
v_gene: TRBV2; abundance: .; j_gene: TRBJ2-5; len: 12; d_gene: .; CDR3nt: TGTGCCAGCAGTGAGCACTCGACTGGAAAGTACTTC; CDR3aa: CASSEHSTGKYF
v_gene: TRBV7-8; abundance: .; j_gene: TRBJ2-1; len: 19; d_gene: TRBD2; CDR3nt: TGTGCCAGCAGCCCCCCTTCAGGGCGGGGGGCCGTTCCCTACAATGAGCAGTTCTTC; CDR3aa: CASSPPSGRGAVPYNEQFF
v_gene: TRBV5-6; abundance: .; j_gene: TRBJ2-7; len: 15; d_gene: .; CDR3nt: TGTGCCAGCACAATTCTGGGCAGGGACTCCTACGAGCAGTACTTC; CDR3aa: CASTILGRDSYEQYF
v_gene: TRBV6-4; abundance: .; j_gene: TRBJ1-1; len: 14; d_gene: TRBD1; CDR3nt: TGTGCCAGCAGTCCGGACAGGGTGAACACTGAAGCTTTCTTT; CDR3aa: CASSPDRVNTEAFF
v_gene: TRBV6-5; abundance: .; j_gene: TRBJ1-1; len: 13; d_gene: .; CDR3nt: TGTGCCAGCAGTTTAAGGGGGGGCACTGAAGCTTTCTTT; CDR3aa: CASSLRGGTEAFF
v_gene: TRBV7-2; abundance: .; j_gene: TRBJ1-2; len: 17; d_gene: TRBD1; CDR3nt: TGTGCCAGCAGCTTAGGCCCTACCGAGGGACAGCGCTATGGCTACACCTTC; CDR3aa: CASSLGPTEGQRYGYTF
v_gene: TRBV2; abundance: .; j_gene: TRBJ2-7; len: 14; d_gene: TRBD1; CDR3nt: TGTGCCAGCAGCGAGACAGGGCCGACCTACGAGCAGTACTTC; CDR3aa: CASSETGPTYEQYF
v_gene: TRBV15; abundance: .; j_gene: TRBJ2-2; len: 20; d_gene: TRBD2; CDR3nt: TGTGCCACCAGCAGTGATGGGGGGGGACTAGCGGGGTTCTCCACCGGGGAGCTGTTTTTT; CDR3aa: CATSSDGGGLAGFSTGELFF
v_gene: TRBV27; abundance: .; j_gene: TRBJ2-1; len: 12; d_gene: .; CDR3nt: TGTGCCAGCACTGGCGCAGGGAATGAGCAGTTCTTC; CDR3aa: CASTGAGNEQFF
v_gene: TRBV9; abundance: .; j_gene: TRBJ2-2; len: 17; d_gene: TRBD1; CDR3nt: TGTGCCAGCAGCGCGCTGAGGACAGGGGGCTTGACCGGGGAGCTGTTTTTT; CDR3aa: CASSALRTGGLTGELFF
v_gene: TRBV3-1/TRBV3-2; abundance: .; j_gene: TRBJ2-7; len: 16; d_gene: .; CDR3nt: TGTGCCAGCAGCCGGAATAGGGGGGGGGCCAAGTACGAGCAGTACTTC; CDR3aa: CASSRNRGGAKYEQYF
v_gene: TRBV9; abundance: once; j_gene: TRBJ1-1; len: 13; d_gene: .; CDR3nt: TGTGCCAGCAGCCCCCCCGGGGACACTGAAGCTTTCTTT; CDR3aa: CASSPPGDTEAFF
v_gene: TRBV10-1; abundance: .; j_gene: TRBJ2-2; len: 14; d_gene: .; CDR3nt: TGCGCCAGCAGTGAGAACAGGGTCGCCGGGGAGCTGTTTTTT; CDR3aa: CASSENRVAGELFF
v_gene: TRBV6-5; abundance: once; j_gene: TRBJ1-4; len: 15; d_gene: .; CDR3nt: TGTGCCAGCAGTTACTCGACGGTGGGATCGGGGAAACTGTTTTTT; CDR3aa: CASSYSTVGSGKLFF
v_gene: TRBV5-1; abundance: .; j_gene: TRBJ2-3; len: 15; d_gene: .; CDR3nt: TGCGCCAGCAGCTTGGCCCCGGTACCCAGGGATACGCAGTATTTT; CDR3aa: CASSLAPVPRDTQYF
v_gene: TRBV7-7; abundance: .; j_gene: TRBJ2-3; len: 13; d_gene: .; CDR3nt: TGTGCTAGCAGCCCACTCGGTTTAGATACGCAGTATTTT; CDR3aa: CASSPLGLDTQYF
v_gene: TRBV9; abundance: .; j_gene: TRBJ1-3; len: 17; d_gene: .; CDR3nt: TGTGCCAGCAGCGTAGACCCTACAGGAGCGAGTGGAAACACCATATATTTT; CDR3aa: CASSVDPTGASGNTIYF
v_gene: TRBV2; abundance: .; j_gene: TRBJ1-1; len: 13; d_gene: .; CDR3nt: TGTGCCAGCATTCGGACGGGAGTGACTGAAGCTTTCTTT; CDR3aa: CASIRTGVTEAFF
v_gene: TRBV7-9; abundance: few; j_gene: TRBJ2-7; len: 14; d_gene: TRBD1; CDR3nt: TGTGCCAGCAGCCCTAGAACAGGGGCTTACGAGCAGTACTTC; CDR3aa: CASSPRTGAYEQYF
v_gene: TRBV18; abundance: .; j_gene: TRBJ1-5; len: 14; d_gene: .; CDR3nt: TGTGCCAGCTCACCCAGGACAACTAATCAGCCCCAGCATTTT; CDR3aa: CASSPRTTNQPQHF
v_gene: TRBV18; abundance: few; j_gene: TRBJ1-4; len: 15; d_gene: .; CDR3nt: TGTGCCAGCTCAGCCAGGGGTGTAATGGGCGAAAAACTGTTTTTT; CDR3aa: CASSARGVMGEKLFF
v_gene: TRBV7-8; abundance: .; j_gene: TRBJ2-5; len: 16; d_gene: TRBD2; CDR3nt: TGTGCCAGCAGGGGACTAGCGGGGGCCTTCGAAGGGACCCAGTACTTC; CDR3aa: CASRGLAGAFEGTQYF
v_gene: TRBV30; abundance: once; j_gene: TRBJ1-2; len: 11; d_gene: .; CDR3nt: TGTGCCTGCCCTGGGGCCGGTGGCTACACCTTC; CDR3aa: CACPGAGGYTF
v_gene: TRBV19; abundance: .; j_gene: TRBJ2-1; len: 16; d_gene: TRBD1; CDR3nt: TGTGCCAGTAGTGCGCTTACGGGACAGGGGGCATCTGAGCAGTTCTTC; CDR3aa: CASSALTGQGASEQFF
v_gene: TRBV6-5; abundance: .; j_gene: TRBJ2-7; len: 15; d_gene: TRBD2; CDR3nt: TGTGCCAGCAGTTACTCCGCGGGGGAAACGGGGGAGCAGTACTTC; CDR3aa: CASSYSAGETGEQYF
v_gene: TRBV5-6; abundance: .; j_gene: TRBJ1-2; len: 15; d_gene: .; CDR3nt: TGTGCCAGCAGCTTTCTTTTATCCGGTTTTCGGGGCTACACCTTC; CDR3aa: CASSFLLSGFRGYTF
v_gene: TRBV5-1; abundance: .; j_gene: TRBJ2-3; len: 14; d_gene: TRBD1; CDR3nt: TGCGCCAGCAGTCTGGGACAGGGCAGAGATACGCAGTATTTT; CDR3aa: CASSLGQGRDTQYF
v_gene: TRBV24-1; abundance: .; j_gene: TRBJ1-5; len: 14; d_gene: .; CDR3nt: TGTGCCACCAGTGGTGAACAGAGCAATCAGCCCCAGCATTTT; CDR3aa: CATSGEQSNQPQHF
v_gene: TRBV10-3; abundance: .; j_gene: TRBJ1-4; len: 13; d_gene: .; CDR3nt: TGTGCCATTAACAGGGAGATTAATGAAAAACTGTTTTTT; CDR3aa: CAINREINEKLFF
v_gene: TRBV3-1/TRBV3-2; abundance: .; j_gene: TRBJ2-5; len: 15; d_gene: .; CDR3nt: TGTGCCAGCAGCTCCCGGCCGGGACAACAAGAGACCCAGTACTTC; CDR3aa: CASSSRPGQQETQYF
v_gene: TRBV28; abundance: .; j_gene: TRBJ2-3; len: 14; d_gene: .; CDR3nt: TGTGCCAGCACCCTCCCCGGACTGGCAGATACGCAGTATTTT; CDR3aa: CASTLPGLADTQYF
v_gene: TRBV7-3; abundance: .; j_gene: TRBJ2-1; len: 12; d_gene: .; CDR3nt: TGTGCCAGCAGCTTAACGACGGGTGAGCAGTTCTTC; CDR3aa: CASSLTTGEQFF
v_gene: TRBV29-1; abundance: .; j_gene: TRBJ2-1; len: 13; d_gene: TRBD1; CDR3nt: TGCAGCGCCGAGGGGGCAGCGGACAATGAGCAGTTCTTC; CDR3aa: CSAEGAADNEQFF
v_gene: TRBV10-1; abundance: few; j_gene: TRBJ2-3; len: 15; d_gene: TRBD1; CDR3nt: TGCGCCAGCAGTGAGGAAACAGGGGGAATAGATACGCAGTATTTT; CDR3aa: CASSEETGGIDTQYF
v_gene: TRBV7-8; abundance: .; j_gene: TRBJ2-3; len: 12; d_gene: TRBD1; CDR3nt: TGTGCCAGCAGCCCCAGGGGGGATACGCAGTATTTT; CDR3aa: CASSPRGDTQYF